These T cell receptor beta chains were read from a single sample in a study of T-cell reconstitution after alpha-beta-depleted transplantation in children. Each CDR3 protein gets one entry after TCRdb re-called the PCR reads with MiXCR. The table records about 980,000 distinct CDR3 sequences, roughly 31% of them present only once. The sequenced sample was PBMCs, mostly from graft donor cells, obtained 360 days after TCRalphabeta/CD19-depleted stem cell transplant. These receptors came from a boy under three years old who had a stem cell transplant for SCID, so the T cells may come from the graft donor. Each CDR3 is given with its conserved first and last residue. A D gene is named only where the DNA matches it firmly. The size entry is marked missing in some rows and otherwise reads once, few, many or a size class.

len	j_gene	d_gene	v_gene	abundance	CDR3aa	CDR3nt
15	TRBJ1-5	TRBD1	TRBV12-3/TRBV12-4	.	CASSSGQGVMQPQHF	TGTGCCAGCAGTTCCGGACAGGGTGTCATGCAGCCCCAGCATTTT
12	TRBJ1-3	.	TRBV6-1	.	CASSDRGNTIYF	TGTGCCAGCAGTGACCGGGGAAACACCATATATTTT
15	TRBJ1-4	.	TRBV12-3/TRBV12-4	few	CASSLFEVANEKLFF	TGTGCCAGCAGTTTATTCGAGGTGGCTAATGAAAAACTGTTTTTT
14	TRBJ2-1	.	TRBV4-2	.	CASTSKTSYNEQFF	TGTGCCAGCACGAGTAAGACCTCCTACAATGAGCAGTTCTTC
13	TRBJ2-7	.	TRBV5-1	.	CASSGGFSYEQYF	TGCGCCAGCAGCGGGGGGTTCTCCTACGAGCAGTACTTC
15	TRBJ2-5	.	TRBV7-4	.	CASSSSRDTQETQYF	TGTGCCAGCAGCTCGTCCCGGGACACACAAGAGACCCAGTACTTC
14	TRBJ2-5	TRBD2	TRBV5-1	.	CASGPRLASETQYF	TGCGCCAGCGGGCCTCGACTAGCGTCGGAGACCCAGTACTTC
15	TRBJ2-1	.	TRBV25-1	few	CASSVGTASYNEQFF	TGTGCCAGCAGTGTGGGTACAGCTTCCTACAATGAGCAGTTCTTC
11	TRBJ2-7	.	TRBV20-1	few	CSPRIIYEQYF	TGCAGTCCACGGATTATCTACGAGCAGTACTTC
12	TRBJ2-7	TRBD2	TRBV10-2	few	CASYGTSYEQYF	TGCGCCAGCTACGGGACTAGCTACGAGCAGTACTTC
15	TRBJ2-2	.	TRBV20-1	.	CSGQGSGGQTGELFF	TGCAGTGGACAGGGGAGCGGGGGACAAACCGGGGAGCTGTTTTTT
15	TRBJ1-6	TRBD1	TRBV5-1	few	CASRAGTVNNSPLHF	TGCGCCAGCAGGGCCGGGACAGTCAATAATTCACCCCTCCACTTT
16	TRBJ2-3	.	TRBV18	.	CASSPPTSHRTDTQYF	TGTGCCAGCTCACCACCGACCTCCCATCGCACAGATACGCAGTATTTT
15	TRBJ2-1	TRBD2	TRBV4-3	few	CASSHVTSDYNEQFF	TGCGCCAGCAGCCACGTGACTAGCGACTACAATGAGCAGTTCTTC
16	TRBJ2-3	TRBD2	TRBV18	.	CASSRGIAGTADTQYF	TGTGCCAGCTCACGAGGGATAGCGGGGACGGCGGATACGCAGTATTTT
16	TRBJ2-2	.	TRBV12-3/TRBV12-4	.	CASSRIGRRHTGELFF	TGTGCCAGCAGCCGAATTGGACGGCGGCACACCGGGGAGCTGTTTTTT
16	TRBJ2-5	.	TRBV7-2	.	CASSNPGLDKVKTQYF	TGTGCCAGCAGCAACCCGGGACTTGACAAAGTGAAGACCCAGTACTTC
14	TRBJ1-4	.	TRBV6-1	.	CASRRPREREKLFF	TGTGCCAGCAGGAGACCCCGTGAGCGTGAAAAACTGTTTTTT
16	TRBJ2-7	TRBD1	TRBV10-3	.	CAISERGQGPSYEQYF	TGTGCCATCAGTGAGAGAGGACAGGGACCCTCCTACGAGCAGTACTTC
15	TRBJ2-1	.	TRBV7-9	few	CASSPGLAAHNEQFF	TGTGCCAGCAGCCCTGGCTTAGCGGCCCACAATGAGCAGTTCTTC
11	TRBJ1-2	.	TRBV7-9	.	CASSPPHGYTF	TGTGCCAGCAGCCCCCCCCATGGCTACACCTTC
15	TRBJ2-5	TRBD2	TRBV20-1	few	CSARVTSGVGETQYF	TGCAGTGCTAGAGTGACTAGCGGGGTTGGAGAGACCCAGTACTTC
15	TRBJ2-7	.	TRBV15	.	CATSRGGRQAYEQYF	TGTGCCACCAGCAGAGGGGGGAGGCAGGCCTACGAGCAGTACTTC
11	TRBJ2-3	.	TRBV20-1	few	CSAGLPDTQYF	TGCAGTGCAGGCCTTCCGGATACGCAGTATTTT
16	TRBJ1-1	.	TRBV5-5	.	CASSLGGSLLAAEAFF	TGTGCCAGCAGCTTGGGAGGGTCCTTACTGGCGGCTGAAGCTTTCTTT
14	TRBJ1-2	.	TRBV3-1	.	CASSQELGLDGYTF	TGTGCCAGCAGCCAAGAGCTGGGGTTGGATGGCTACACCTTC
13	TRBJ1-1	TRBD1	TRBV5-1	few	CASSFDRVAEAFF	TGCGCCAGCAGCTTCGACAGGGTTGCTGAAGCTTTCTTT
12	TRBJ1-1	.	TRBV20-1	.	CSARREPMGAFF	TGCAGTGCTAGGAGGGAACCCATGGGAGCTTTCTTT
18	TRBJ1-2	.	TRBV12-3/TRBV12-4	few	CASTLSRFTGHLGYGYTF	TGTGCCAGCACCCTTTCCCGATTTACAGGACACCTAGGCTATGGCTACACCTTC
14	TRBJ2-5	.	TRBV2	.	CASTGGGAQETQYF	TGTGCCAGCACCGGAGGCGGGGCCCAAGAGACCCAGTACTTC
14	TRBJ2-3	.	TRBV5-1	.	CASSLVTGRDTQYF	TGCGCCAGCAGCTTGGTAACAGGGAGGGATACGCAGTATTTT
17	TRBJ1-5	TRBD1	TRBV6-2/TRBV6-3	few	CASRTGTGVYSNQPQHF	TGTGCCAGCAGGACCGGGACAGGGGTTTATAGCAATCAGCCCCAGCATTTT
17	TRBJ2-1	TRBD2	TRBV4-1	.	CASSHYSGGDSYNEQFF	TGCGCCAGCAGCCATTACAGCGGGGGGGACTCCTACAATGAGCAGTTCTTC
15	TRBJ2-3	.	TRBV16	few	CASSQLRGGTDTQYF	TGTGCCAGCAGCCAATTAAGGGGAGGCACAGATACGCAGTATTTT
18	TRBJ2-2	TRBD1	TRBV25-1	.	CASSEVFGTGRGTGELFF	TGTGCCAGCAGTGAAGTTTTTGGGACAGGGAGGGGAACCGGGGAGCTGTTTTTT
12	TRBJ1-1	.	TRBV20-1	few	CSAREGYTEAFF	TGCAGTGCTAGAGAGGGGTACACTGAAGCTTTCTTT
13	TRBJ1-1	.	TRBV20-1	few	CSARGAGDTEAFF	TGCAGTGCTAGAGGGGCAGGTGATACTGAAGCTTTCTTT
17	TRBJ2-3	.	TRBV9	few	CASSVSAVASSTDTQYF	TGTGCCAGCAGCGTCTCGGCGGTCGCCTCTAGCACAGATACGCAGTATTTT
17	TRBJ2-7	TRBD2	TRBV10-3	.	CAISPSTTGLGIVEQYF	TGTGCCATCAGTCCCTCTACAACGGGACTAGGAATTGTCGAGCAGTACTTC
16	TRBJ2-1	.	TRBV4-3	few	CASSQDRLVLGNEQFF	TGCGCCAGCAGCCAAGATCGACTCGTACTAGGCAATGAGCAGTTCTTC
18	TRBJ2-3	.	TRBV10-3	few	CAISDLTNPDRSTDTQYF	TGTGCCATCAGTGACCTAACGAACCCCGACCGGAGCACAGATACGCAGTATTTT
11	TRBJ1-1	.	TRBV20-1	few	CSASWNTEAFF	TGCAGTGCTAGCTGGAACACTGAAGCTTTCTTT
14	TRBJ1-1	TRBD1	TRBV18	many	CASSPAGGNTEAFF	TGTGCCAGCTCACCCGCAGGGGGGAACACTGAAGCTTTCTTT
18	TRBJ2-3	TRBD2	TRBV20-1	.	CSARRLAGSGTRIDTQYF	TGCAGTGCTAGACGGCTAGCGGGGAGCGGCACTCGTATAGATACGCAGTATTTT
16	TRBJ2-3	.	TRBV20-1	few	CSPERRGAASTDTQYF	TGCAGTCCCGAGAGGAGAGGGGCGGCTAGCACAGATACGCAGTATTTT
12	TRBJ2-3	.	TRBV4-2	few	CASSHRSDTQYF	TGTGCCAGCAGCCACAGATCAGATACGCAGTATTTT
14	TRBJ2-5	.	TRBV12-3/TRBV12-4	.	CASSSIGAPETQYF	TGTGCCAGCAGCTCTATCGGGGCTCCAGAGACCCAGTACTTC
15	TRBJ2-4	.	TRBV5-8	.	CASSLDGVAKNIQYF	TGTGCCAGCAGCTTGGATGGGGTCGCCAAAAACATTCAGTACTTC
17	TRBJ2-1	TRBD2	TRBV24-1	few	CATSDPSGESSYNEQFF	TGTGCCACCAGTGACCCCAGCGGGGAGAGCTCCTACAATGAGCAGTTCTTC
17	TRBJ1-6	.	TRBV15	.	CATSRDGTGTPGSPLHF	TGTGCCACCAGCAGAGATGGGACGGGGACGCCCGGTTCACCCCTCCACTTT
15	TRBJ1-2	TRBD1	TRBV3-1	.	CASSPAGTELYGYTF	TGTGCCAGCAGCCCGGCCGGGACAGAGCTTTATGGCTACACCTTC
13	TRBJ2-7	.	TRBV20-1	.	CSAPARTRSEQYF	TGCAGTGCCCCGGCCCGAACGCGCTCCGAGCAGTACTTC